These 27 T cell receptor beta chains were all obtained from the same sample, sequenced in a study of T cell changes during pregnancy in multiple sclerosis. The protocol was immunoSEQ multiplex PCR, while the TCRdb copy is restricted to in-frame clones and leaves out a portion. The data show some 74,000 clones, approximately 92% seen once. This material consisted of peripheral blood, taken after pregnancy. The receptors originated from a female donor in good health, enrolled as a control in a pregnancy study.

This clone was seen a handful of times. The V and J genes are TRBV6-4 and TRBJ2-3; 14 positions match TRBD2. The CDR3 loop spans 16 amino acids. V dropped 0 bases and J dropped 4; count of bases not matched to a gene: 0. Germline V CDR1 and CDR2: MRHNA, SNTAGT. The CDR3 region is CASSDSTSGGADTQYF. As DNA, the CDR3 is TGTGCCAGCAGTGACTCGACTAGCGGGGGGGCAGATACGCAGTATTTT.

A remark on this clone: At the DNA level, this CDR3 is encoded by other sequences in the same sample as well. J is TRBJ2-1 and V is TRBV9; D not resolved. Trimming took off 0 bases at V and 2 bases at J, with 3 bases between the two ends. The CDR3 consists of 13 residues. Germline CDR1 SGDLS, CDR2 YYNGEE. DNA for the CDR3: TGTGCCAGCAGCGTAGCTCCCTACAATGAGCAGTTCTTC. Its protein is CASSVAPYNEQFF.

The genes are TRBV7-2 and TRBJ1-1, with D maybe TRBD1 (5 bases). The CDR3 has 15 residues. Germline CDR1 reads SGHTA; CDR2 reads FQGNSA. Deletions cut 5 bases from V and 4 bases from J, with 17 bases between. The CDR3 region is CASSNRQKSVTEAFF. In DNA, the CDR3 is TGTGCCAGCAGCAATAGACAGAAGTCGGTCACTGAAGCTTTCTTT.

The gene calls are TRBV13 and TRBJ1-2, with D unresolved. This CDR3 is 12 amino acids long. With 0 bases removed from V and 5 bases from J, the gap between germline ends came to 4 bases. CDR1 is PRHDT and CDR2 is FYEKMQ in the germline V gene (reference sequence). The CDR3 coding sequence is TGTGCCAGCAGCTTAGGACGGTATGGCTACACCTTC. Residues: CASSLGRYGYTF.

The CDR3 DNA reads as TGTGCCAGCAGCGTAGACGTCTCCAGCGGGAGGAAGGCAGATACGCAGTATTTT. The encoded protein is CASSVDVSSGRKADTQYF. This chain connects TRBV9 to TRBJ2-3; 9 nucleotides agree with TRBD2. CDR3 length: 18 residues. Germline CDR1 SGDLS, CDR2 YYNGEE. The trim removed 0 bases at V and 4 bases at J, leaving 12 bases unmatched.

The chain recombines TRBV2 with TRBJ1-1; D remains unclear. V lost 6 bases and J lost 1, with 9 bases in between. In germline, CDR1 is SNHLY, CDR2 FYNNEI. CDR3 size: 13 residues. CDR3 protein: CASRWAPNTEAFF. The CDR3 coding sequence is TGTGCCAGCAGGTGGGCCCCGAACACTGAAGCTTTCTTT.

This rearrangement joins TRBV7-9 to TRBJ1-1; D is undetermined. This CDR3 region has 14 residues. V was trimmed by 5 bases and J by 3 bases, leaving 13 bases between them. CDR1 is SEHNR, CDR2 FQNEAQ, per germline (reference sequence). The CDR3 here is CASSLSGWDTEAFF. CDR3 in DNA: TGTGCCAGCAGCCTGAGCGGTTGGGACACTGAAGCTTTCTTT.

The chain couples TRBV5-5 to TRBJ1-1, with a possible D match to TRBD1 (6 bases). This CDR3 has 14 residues. V was shortened by 4 bases and J by 4 bases, with 14 bases between the two germline ends. Germline V CDR1 and CDR2: SGHKS, YYEKEE (reference sequence). The CDR3 loop is CASSRGVGATEAFF. CDR3 bases: TGTGCCAGCAGCAGGGGAGTGGGGGCCACTGAAGCTTTCTTT.

The chain links TRBV27 to TRBJ1-2, with D maybe TRBD1 (6 bases). V was cut by 3 bases and J by 4 bases, with 9 bases left in between. The germline V gene encodes CDR1 MNHEY and CDR2 SMNVEV (reference sequence). This CDR3 contains 13 residues. Here the CDR3 reads CASSFGGAYGYTF. The CDR3 bases are TGTGCCAGCAGTTTTGGGGGCGCCTATGGCTACACCTTC.

Note on this clone: At one of its ends the junction is not consistent with the germline gene, which may arise from a read error. The chain couples TRBV7-2 to TRBJ2-2, with TRBD1 matching 7 bases. Germline V gene sequence: CDR1 SGHTA, CDR2 FQGNSA. This CDR3 comprises 14 residues. As DNA, the CDR3 is TGTGCCAGCAGCCTGGGACAGAGGACCGGAGAGCTGTTTTTT. Translated, it gives CASSLGQRTGELFF.

The genes are TRBV12-5 and TRBJ2-2, with 8 bases matching TRBD2. With 0 bases clipped from V and 1 base from J, the junction kept 1 base outside the gene matches. The germline gives CDR1 LGHNT, CDR2 FRNRAP. The CDR3 runs 16 residues. The CDR3 coding sequence is TGTGCTAGTGGTTTGGTAGGGACTAGGAACACCGGGGAGCTGTTTTTT. Residues: CASGLVGTRNTGELFF.

The J gene is TRBJ2-5, the V gene TRBV19; D possibly corresponds to TRBD2 (6 bases). This CDR3 is built from 12 residues. The V gene lost 6 bases and the J gene lost 4 bases, with 9 bases spanning the gap. CDR1 and CDR2 from the germline V gene are LNHDA and SQIVND (reference sequence). The CDR3 DNA reads TGTGCCAGTAGCCCGGGGGTAGAGACCCAGTACTTC. Protein product: CASSPGVETQYF. Full variable domain (remainder filled in from reference TRBV19 and TRBJ2-5): DGGITQSPKYLFRKEGQNVTLSCEQNLNHDAMYWYRQDPGQGLRLIYYSQIVNDFQKGDIAEGYSVSREKKESFPLTVTSAQKNPTAFYLCASSPGVETQYFGPGTRLLVL.

V usage is TRBV19 and J usage is TRBJ1-5; 7 positions agree with TRBD1. The junction had 8 bases not matched to a gene; V was cut back by 6 bases and J by 0 bases. Germline V gene sequence: CDR1 LNHDA, CDR2 SQIVND (reference sequence). This CDR3 has 16 residues. The CDR3 DNA reads as TGTGCCAGTAGGCCTGACAGGGCTGGTAGCAATCAGCCCCAGCATTTT. It yields the protein CASRPDRAGSNQPQHF.

The rearrangement uses TRBV11-2 and TRBJ2-7; D unclear. The V gene's germline CDR1 is SGHAT and CDR2 FQNNGV. This CDR3 has 12 residues. Trimming removed 7 bases at V and 4 bases at J, with 11 bases between. The CDR3 coding sequence is TGTGCCAGCAACCATCTACGTTACGAGCAGTACTTC. It is translated as CASNHLRYEQYF.

V usage is TRBV4-1 and J usage is TRBJ1-2; TRBD1 aligns across 7 bases. Germline CDR1 MGHRA, CDR2 YSYEKL. The ends lost 3 bases at V and 13 bases at J; junction bases unmatched: 14. The CDR3 is 14 residues long. CDR3 coding DNA: TGCGCCAGCAGCCAGCCGGGACAGAGACCTGTTCGCACCTTC. This encodes CASSQPGQRPVRTF.

This clone occurred a few times. The V gene is TRBV28, the J gene TRBJ1-6; 7 bases match TRBD1. Germline-derived CDR1 and CDR2 are MDHEN and SYDVKM. Unmatched junction bases numbered 2, after V lost 8 bases and J lost 7 bases. The CDR3 has 12 amino acids. The CDR3 sequence: CASDRANSPLHF. As DNA, the CDR3 is TGTGCCAGCGACAGGGCCAATTCACCCCTCCACTTT.

V usage is TRBV5-5 and J usage is TRBJ1-6; D remains unclear. The CDR3 has 13 residues. With 6 bases removed from V and 7 bases from J, the gap between germline ends came to 11 bases. In germline, CDR1 is SGHKS, CDR2 YYEKEE (reference sequence). Here the CDR3 reads CASTPGGNSPLHF. In DNA, the CDR3 is TGTGCCAGCACCCCAGGAGGGAATTCACCCCTCCACTTT.

The chain combines TRBV5-5 with TRBJ1-6; TRBD1 matches at 8 bases. Germline CDR1 is SGHKS and CDR2 is YYEKEE (reference sequence). With 5 bases clipped from V and 4 bases from J, the junction kept 8 bases outside the gene matches. This CDR3 region has 16 residues. The CDR3 region has the DNA TGTGCCAGCAGTACCGGGACAGGCGGTTATAATTCACCCCTCCACTTT. Translating gives CASSTGTGGYNSPLHF.

The rearrangement links TRBV29-1 to TRBJ2-5; the D gene is possibly TRBD2 (5 bases). This CDR3 comprises 14 residues. Germline CDR1 reads SQVTM; CDR2 reads ANQGSEA. Trimming took off 7 bases at V and 0 bases at J, with 15 bases between the two ends. DNA of the CDR3: TGCAGCGGCCTGGGAGTGGGGTACCAAGAGACCCAGTACTTC. Residues: CSGLGVGYQETQYF.

The chain joins TRBV29-1 to TRBJ2-7, with 14 bases lining up with TRBD2. The CDR3 has 15 residues. V trimming: 2 bases; J trimming: 10 bases; junction bases outside the gene matches: 10. From germline, CDR1 is SQVTM and CDR2 ANQGSEA. The CDR3 DNA sequence: TGCAGCGTTGAAACGGGGACTAGCGGGAGAGGGGCTCAGTACTTC. Its protein product is CSVETGTSGRGAQYF.

This clone was observed once. The chain uses TRBV19 and TRBJ1-2, with TRBD1 matching 7 bases. There are 10 residues in the CDR3. Germline V gene data show CDR1 as LNHDA and CDR2 as SQIVND (reference sequence). V lost 9 bases, J lost 6 bases, and 1 base stayed unmatched. CDR3 protein: CARTGHGYTF. The CDR3 nucleotides read TGTGCCAGGACAGGGCATGGCTACACCTTC.

For the CDR3, the DNA is TGTGCCAGTAGTCCTAGGACAGGGTGGAGCTTTGAGCAGTTCTTC. Amino acids: CASSPRTGWSFEQFF. The chain recombines TRBV19 with TRBJ2-1, with TRBD1 matching 8 bases. J gave up 9 bases and V 5 bases, and 12 bases lay outside the gene matches. Germline-derived CDR1 and CDR2 are LNHDA and SQIVND (reference sequence). This CDR3 region has 15 residues.

The chain couples TRBV27 to TRBJ2-2, with a possible D match to TRBD1 (5 bases). Germline lookup yields CDR1 MNHEY and CDR2 SMNVEV (reference sequence). V was trimmed by 1 base and J by 4 bases, leaving 13 bases between them. This CDR3 has 16 residues. The CDR3, as DNA: TGTGCCAGCAGTTTATTGGAGTCTAGGGGCACCGGGGAGCTGTTTTTT. It yields the protein CASSLLESRGTGELFF.

This clone was seen a few times. The chain joins TRBV4-1 to TRBJ1-5; 7 bases match TRBD1. This CDR3 contains 14 residues. CDR1 MGHRA and CDR2 YSYEKL come from the germline V gene. The ends lost 2 bases at V and 4 bases at J; junction bases unmatched: 2. The CDR3 DNA sequence: TGCGCCAGCAGCCAACCGGGACAGAATCAGCCCCAGCATTTT. As protein: CASSQPGQNQPQHF.

This clone has a single count. This rearrangement joins TRBV2 to TRBJ2-1, with D possibly matching TRBD1 (6 bases). V was clipped by 6 bases and J by 8 bases, with 14 bases between them. CDR1 is SNHLY and CDR2 is FYNNEI in the germline V gene. The CDR3 spans 13 residues. The CDR3 DNA sequence: TGTGCCAGCAGGGACAGCGGACGGGATGAGCAGTTCTTC. Protein: CASRDSGRDEQFF.

The rearrangement uses TRBV7-8 and TRBJ2-7; 8 bases agree with TRBD2. The CDR3 spans 15 residues. The junction had 3 bases not matched to a gene; V was cut back by 1 base and J by 1 base. Germline V gives CDR1 SGHVS, CDR2 FQNEAQ. Here the CDR3 reads CASSLVLAGSYEQYF. The CDR3 bases are TGTGCCAGCAGCTTAGTTCTAGCGGGTTCCTACGAGCAGTACTTC.

V and J are TRBV28 and TRBJ2-4; tentatively, D is TRBD1 (5 bases). Germline loops: CDR1 MDHEN, CDR2 SYDVKM. The ends were cut back, 3 bases at V and 6 bases at J, with 9 bases in the middle. The CDR3 runs 13 residues. CDR3 amino acids: CASSLGQLNIQYF. DNA of the CDR3: TGTGCCAGCAGTTTGGGGCAGTTAAACATTCAGTACTTC.